This T cell receptor beta chain derives from a study of T cell changes during pregnancy in multiple sclerosis. The method was immunoSEQ multiplex PCR; TCRdb's version includes in-frame clones alone and lacks a portion of them. This table has around 62,000 clones, about nine tenths appearing once. With 7 bases clipped from V and 5 bases from J, the junction kept 4 bases outside the gene matches. CDR1 and CDR2 from the germline V gene are MNHNS and SASEGT. The CDR3 length is 13 residues. The sequencing used peripheral blood, collected in the third trimester of pregnancy. The TCR sequence derives from a female donor with multiple sclerosis, enrolled in a pregnancy study. The chain uses TRBV6-1 and TRBJ1-2; 10 bases are shared with TRBD1. This CDR3 reads CASIWDRGYGYTF. For the CDR3, the DNA is TGTGCCAGCATCTGGGACAGGGGTTATGGCTACACCTTC.